At least ten counts were recorded for the clone carrying this TCR beta chain. As yet, its antigen is unknown. The entry originates in a study of response to subunit inactivated influenza vaccine. Notes on the study in general: Authors suggested few new T cells are recruited by each seasonal influenza vaccination.

The length of the CDR3 is 13 residues. V lost 0 bases, J lost 3 bases, and 6 bases lay in between. Germline lookup yields CDR1 SGHRS and CDR2 YFSETQ. TCRdb itself ran the RT-PCR reads through MiXCR, one entry per CDR3 protein. Of under 500,000 distinct CDR3 sequences in the sample, 11% were seen once. The clonotype was recovered from a man in his fifties or sixties who received an inactivated influenza vaccine. The J gene is TRBJ1-1, the V gene TRBV5-1; no definite D call. The input for sequencing was PBMCs from blood, taken 35 to 45 days after vaccination. DNA of the CDR3: TGCGCCAGCAGCTTGGCCCGATACACTGAAGCTTTCTTT. Translation gives CASSLARYTEAFF.